This T cell receptor (beta chain) was profiled in a study of T cell repertoires in cytomegalovirus infection. This clonotype was picked up a small number of times. TCRdb processed the reads anew with MiXCR; each CDR3 protein has one entry. The sample lists about 740,000 distinct CDR3 sequences, 35% to 40% occurring once. This CDR3 comprises 15 residues. Per the germline V gene, CDR1 is MNHNS and CDR2 is SASEGT. V was clipped by 5 bases and J by 7 bases, with 18 bases between them. This sequence was found in a human donor in good health (CMV status not recorded). Some clones in this sample may be carry-over from other donors' samples. The rearrangement uses TRBV6-1 and TRBJ1-5; D is perhaps TRBD1 (6 bases). Sequencing was carried out using PBMCs. The CDR3 nucleotides read TGTGCCAGCAGTTTACAGGGATGGGGTAAACAGCCCCAGCATTTT. Encoded protein: CASSLQGWGKQPQHF.